Listed below are T cell receptor beta chains from one sample, sequenced in a study of long-term antiretroviral therapy in people with HIV. Profiled with immunoSEQ multiplex PCR; TCRdb holds only in-frame clones, not every one. The sample lists around 40,000 clones; approximately 86% were seen once. Sequenced material: unsorted PBMCs, taken 0.1 years before starting antiretroviral therapy. These receptors were taken from a woman in her forties or fifties with HIV. Each CDR3 is given with its conserved first and last residue. D genes are given only for firm matches. Clone size is given for some rows only: seen once, a few or many times, or a class if the clone is expanded.

TRBJ2-3,TRBV18,TRBD1,.,CASSGTTGGLTDTQYF,TGTGCCAGCTCAGGAACGACAGGGGGCTTAACAGATACGCAGTATTTT
TRBJ1-6,TRBV10-1,.,few,CASSESPDGRTPLHF,TGCGCCAGCAGTGAGTCCCCCGACGGAAGAACGCCCCTCCACTTT
TRBJ1-3,TRBV6-5,.,.,CASSYSGGINTIYF,TGTGCCAGCAGTTACTCCGGAGGCATAAACACCATATATTTT
TRBJ2-5,TRBV5-1,TRBD2,.,CASSLSVSGGEETQYF,TGCGCCAGCAGCTTGAGTGTTAGCGGGGGGGAAGAGACCCAGTACTTC
TRBJ1-1,TRBV7-9,.,.,CASSLGPGGNTEAFF,TGTGCCAGCAGCCTAGGGCCGGGCGGGAACACTGAAGCTTTCTTT
TRBJ2-7,TRBV6-1,.,.,CASRPGLRAYEQYF,TGTGCCAGCAGACCAGGGCTCCGGGCCTACGAGCAGTACTTC
TRBJ2-2,TRBV29-1,.,.,CSVGSPTGELFF,TGCAGCGTTGGAAGCCCCACCGGGGAGCTGTTTTTT
TRBJ2-3,TRBV9,TRBD1,.,CASSTGWDRVPDTQYF,TGTGCCAGCAGCACCGGGTGGGACAGGGTCCCAGATACGCAGTATTTT
TRBJ2-2,TRBV25-1,.,once,CASQMMSLANTGELFF,TGTGCCAGCCAGATGATGTCGCTAGCGAACACCGGGGAGCTGTTTTTT
TRBJ2-5,TRBV14,TRBD2,.,CASSLGLAGGQETQYF,TGTGCCAGCAGCCTCGGACTAGCGGGGGGGCAAGAGACCCAGTACTTC
TRBJ1-2,TRBV7-6,TRBD1,.,CASSLMGDREGGYTF,TGTGCCAGCAGCTTAATGGGTGACAGGGAGGGTGGCTACACCTTC
TRBJ2-7,TRBV4-1,.,.,CASSQWPQGQSYEQYF,TGCGCCAGCAGCCAATGGCCCCAGGGGCAGTCCTACGAGCAGTACTTC
TRBJ1-1,TRBV6-6,TRBD1,.,CASSYSTGELSTEAFF,TGTGCCAGCAGTTACTCGACAGGGGAGTTAAGCACTGAAGCTTTCTTT
TRBJ2-5,TRBV7-9,.,.,CASVWGAQETQYF,TGTGCCAGCGTTTGGGGGGCCCAAGAGACCCAGTACTTC
TRBJ2-7,TRBV14,.,.,CASSQVGIRVYEQYF,TGTGCCAGCAGCCAAGTTGGGATTCGAGTCTACGAGCAGTACTTC
TRBJ2-7,TRBV7-6,TRBD1,.,CATNPLGTGFSHEQYF,TGTGCCACCAACCCCCTGGGGACAGGGTTTTCCCACGAGCAGTACTTC
TRBJ2-2,TRBV9,TRBD1,.,CASSVAWGQGQESNTGELFF,TGTGCCAGCAGCGTAGCTTGGGGACAGGGGCAGGAATCGAACACCGGGGAGCTGTTTTTT
TRBJ1-6,TRBV2,TRBD1,.,CASRPRTGGNSPLHF,TGTGCCAGCAGGCCCCGGACAGGGGGGAATTCACCCCTCCACTTT
TRBJ2-5,TRBV21-1,.,.,CASSKFQRGQGKYSETQYF,TGTGCCAGCAGCAAATTCCAGAGAGGACAGGGGAAGTATTCAGAGACCCAGTACTTC
TRBJ1-2,TRBV30,.,.,CAWSGQGGVYTF,TGTGCCTGGAGTGGTCAAGGCGGAGTCTACACCTTC
TRBJ1-1,TRBV19,TRBD1,.,CASTPQGAYTEAFF,TGTGCCAGTACCCCACAGGGGGCTTACACTGAAGCTTTCTTT
TRBJ2-2,TRBV6-6,.,.,CASSYRGSDTGELFF,TGTGCCAGCAGTTACCGTGGGTCTGACACCGGGGAGCTGTTTTTT
TRBJ2-3,TRBV27,TRBD2,.,CASRSGASTDTQYF,TGTGCCAGCAGGAGCGGGGCTAGCACAGATACGCAGTATTTT
TRBJ1-4,TRBV9,TRBD1,.,CASSGTGFVREKLFF,TGTGCCAGCAGCGGGACAGGGTTCGTTCGGGAAAAACTGTTTTTT
TRBJ1-5,TRBV6-4,TRBD1,once,CASRIPRRDRGPNQPQHF,TGTGCCAGCAGAATTCCACGCCGGGACAGGGGCCCCAATCAGCCCCAGCATTTT
TRBJ1-4,TRBV10-1,TRBD1,.,CASSSDRKREKLFF,TGCGCCAGCAGTTCGGACAGGAAGAGGGAAAAACTGTTTTTT
TRBJ2-5,TRBV7-3,TRBD2,.,CATLGREETQYF,TGTGCCACCCTAGGGAGGGAGGAGACCCAGTACTTC